This passage covers 11 T cell receptor beta chains from one sample sequenced in a study of blood T cell repertoires in COVID-19. Assay: immunoSEQ multiplex PCR; the TCRdb copy retains only in-frame clones and omits some. The data show about 440,000 clones, 90% seen once. Source material: PBMCs or T cells enriched from blood (not recorded which). Receptor source: a man in his late teens or twenties who had recovered from COVID-19.

The rearrangement links TRBV5-6 to TRBJ1-4; possibly TRBD1 for D (6 bases). V lost 4 bases, J lost 1 base, and 11 bases lay in between. The germline gives CDR1 SGHDT, CDR2 YYEEEE. CDR3 length: 15 amino acids. Written as DNA, the CDR3 is TGTGCCAGCAGCCTAGGACAGTTAACTAATGAAAAACTGTTTTTT. Translated: CASSLGQLTNEKLFF.

This chain uses TRBV15 with TRBJ2-3; the D gene is possibly TRBD2 (7 bases). Germline V gives CDR1 LNHNV, CDR2 YYDKDF (reference sequence). The length of the CDR3 is 17 residues. Trimming cost V 5 bases and J 0 bases, with 18 bases left between them. CDR3 coding DNA: TGTGCCACCAGCTCATCCAAAGGGGGGGCTAGCACAGATACGCAGTATTTT. It is translated as CATSSSKGGASTDTQYF.

V is TRBV19 and J is TRBJ1-3; 7 positions match TRBD1. After removal of 5 bases from V and 8 bases from J, the junction contained 12 bases not matched to a gene. Looked up from germline, CDR1 is LNHDA and CDR2 is SQIVND (reference sequence). The length of the CDR3 is 15 residues. The CDR3 sequence: CASSVNDRAVDTIYF. The CDR3, as DNA: TGTGCCAGTAGTGTAAACGACAGGGCGGTGGACACCATATATTTT.

The chain recombines TRBV3-1 (or the pseudogene TRBV3-2) with TRBJ2-3, with TRBD2 matching over 9 bases. This CDR3 is built from 17 residues. Germline-derived CDR1 and CDR2 are LGHDT and YNNKEL (reference sequence). V dropped 0 bases and J dropped 4; count of bases not matched to a gene: 8. The CDR3 loop reads CASSQDSLAGNSDTQYF. DNA of the CDR3: TGTGCCAGCAGCCAAGATAGCCTAGCGGGAAATTCAGATACGCAGTATTTT.

V is TRBV15 and J is TRBJ2-3; the match to TRBD2 covers 8 bases. This CDR3 contains 12 residues. After removal of 1 base from V and 11 bases from J, the junction contained 2 bases not matched to a gene. Per germline, CDR1 LNHNV and CDR2 YYDKDF (reference sequence). The CDR3 coding sequence is TGTGCCACCAGCAGAGTCGGGGGGGTGCAGTATTTT. Its translation: CATSRVGGVQYF. Together with reference TRBV15 and TRBJ2-3, the CDR3 gives the full variable domain: DAMVIQNPRYQVTQFGKPVTLSCSQTLNHNVMYWYQQKSSQAPKLLFHYYDKDFNNEADTPDNFQSRRPNTSFCFLDIRSPGLGDTAMYLCATSRVGGVQYFGPGTRLTVL.

This chain's CDR3 is CASSATRVEQFF. CDR3 nucleotides: TGTGCCAGCAGTGCAACTAGGGTTGAGCAGTTCTTC. This sequence joins TRBV2 and TRBJ2-1; TRBD2 is a possible D gene (5 bases). Germline lookup yields CDR1 SNHLY and CDR2 FYNNEI. The length of the CDR3 is 12 residues. V lost 4 bases, J lost 9 bases, and 10 bases lay in between.

The chain employs TRBV7-9 and TRBJ1-5; 8 positions agree with TRBD1. The V and J ends lost 3 bases and 3 bases, in that order; junction bases with no gene match: 10. The germline V gene has CDR1 SEHNR and CDR2 FQNEAQ (reference sequence). This CDR3 is built from 17 residues. The CDR3: CASSFGQGAGYNQPQHF. CDR3 DNA sequence: TGTGCCAGCAGCTTTGGGCAGGGGGCTGGTTACAATCAGCCCCAGCATTTT.

V and J are TRBV15 and TRBJ1-3; 7 bases are a match to TRBD1. There are 17 residues in the CDR3. After removal of 3 bases from V and 5 bases from J, the junction contained 13 bases not matched to a gene. Germline values: CDR1 LNHNV, CDR2 YYDKDF (reference sequence). The CDR3 DNA reads TGTGCCACCAGCAGTTGGACAGGAACCTCTGGCCGAAACACCATATATTTT. As protein: CATSSWTGTSGRNTIYF. Filled out from reference TRBV15 and TRBJ1-3, the complete variable domain reads DAMVIQNPRYQVTQFGKPVTLSCSQTLNHNVMYWYQQKSSQAPKLLFHYYDKDFNNEADTPDNFQSRRPNTSFCFLDIRSPGLGDTAMYLCATSSWTGTSGRNTIYFGEGSWLTVV.

This chain joins TRBV19 and TRBJ2-1, with D possibly being TRBD1 (6 bases). Trimming took 8 bases from V and 0 from J, leaving 11 bases between them. This CDR3 has 14 residues. Germline values: CDR1 LNHDA, CDR2 SQIVND (reference sequence). In DNA, the CDR3 is TGTGCCAGTTCGATCAGGGGCTCCTACAATGAGCAGTTCTTC. Protein product: CASSIRGSYNEQFF.

V and J are TRBV15 and TRBJ1-2, with D possibly being TRBD1 (6 bases). CDR1 and CDR2 (germline): LNHNV, YYDKDF (reference sequence). V lost 2 bases and J lost 4, with 26 bases in between. There are 19 residues in the CDR3. CDR3 residues: CATSRYPPDSIFLIYGYTF. The CDR3 coding sequence is TGTGCCACCAGCAGATATCCGCCGGACAGCATTTTTCTGATCTATGGCTACACCTTC.

The gene calls are TRBV5-1 and TRBJ2-7, with TRBD1 matching 10 bases. V gave up 5 bases and J gave up 4 bases; unmatched junction bases: 6. The CDR3 is made up of 14 amino acids. Per the germline V gene, CDR1 is SGHRS and CDR2 is YFSETQ. The CDR3 DNA reads TGCGCCAGCAGGATGACAGGGGGCGCGTACGAGCAGTACTTC. Its protein product is CASRMTGGAYEQYF.